This T cell receptor beta chain was captured by sequencing in a study of shared clonotypes between healthy human individuals. General study results and limits: Sampling was confined to blood; repertoires within tissues likely differ.

Germline loops: CDR1 LGHNA, CDR2 YSLEER. This CDR3 is 15 amino acids long. The V and J ends lost 1 base and 4 bases, in that order; junction bases with no gene match: 2. This was a deep-level run. In the original processing: Junction-only sequences without quality scores came from ImmunoSEQ, so filtering differed. The assay was immunoSEQ multiplex PCR, and TCRdb's table has in-frame clones only and misses some. That table supplies the V and J calls and clone size; D and trimming were determined from the DNA. Of nearly 1,000,000 clones in the sample, about 80% were seen once. This clone was observed a handful of times. As yet, its antigen is unknown.

The clonotype originates from a man between 18 and 35 years old in good health. Sequencing was carried out using memory CD4+ T cells sorted from blood. Subset specified: CD45RA-negative fraction. V and J are TRBV4-3 and TRBJ1-1, with 11 bases fitting TRBD1. In nucleotides, the CDR3 is TGCGCCAGCAGCCAAGGGACAGGGGGCGTCACTGAAGCTTTCTTT. Protein product: CASSQGTGGVTEAFF.